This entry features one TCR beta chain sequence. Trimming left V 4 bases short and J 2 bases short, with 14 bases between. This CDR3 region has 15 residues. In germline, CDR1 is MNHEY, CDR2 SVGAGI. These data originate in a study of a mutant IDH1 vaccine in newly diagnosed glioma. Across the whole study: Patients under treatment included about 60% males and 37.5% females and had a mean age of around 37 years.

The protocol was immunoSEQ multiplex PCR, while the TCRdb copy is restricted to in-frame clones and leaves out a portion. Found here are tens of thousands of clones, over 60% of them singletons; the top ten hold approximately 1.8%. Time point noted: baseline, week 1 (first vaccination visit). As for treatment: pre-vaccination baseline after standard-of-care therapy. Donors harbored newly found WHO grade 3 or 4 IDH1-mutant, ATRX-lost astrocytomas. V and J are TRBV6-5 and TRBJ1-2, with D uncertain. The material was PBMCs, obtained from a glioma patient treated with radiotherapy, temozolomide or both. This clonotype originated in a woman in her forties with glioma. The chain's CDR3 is CASSSSTLRNYGYTF. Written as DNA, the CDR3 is TGTGCCAGCAGTTCCAGTACCTTAAGGAACTATGGCTACACCTTC.